Presented here are 16 T cell receptor beta chains from one specimen sequenced in a study of technical replicates of blood from a handful of donors. TCRdb's copy holds only in-frame clones and misses some; the assay was immunoSEQ multiplex PCR. In the table there are tens of thousands of clones, around 92% of which are singletons. The sample comprised T cells isolated from PBMCs. These receptors were obtained from a human donor in good health.

V is TRBV11-2 and J is TRBJ2-2; D is perhaps TRBD1 (5 bases). Germline CDR1 and CDR2: SGHAT and FQNNGV. V dropped 0 bases and J dropped 3 bases, with 8 bases sitting between them. The CDR3 loop spans 15 amino acids. Here the CDR3 reads CASSLERQYTGELFF. The DNA for the CDR3 is TGTGCCAGCAGCTTAGAACGACAGTACACCGGGGAGCTGTTTTTT.

The genes are TRBV19 and TRBJ1-5, with D hard to call. V dropped 2 bases and J dropped 2 bases, with 13 bases sitting between them. Looked up from germline, CDR1 is LNHDA and CDR2 is SQIVND (reference sequence). This CDR3 spans 16 amino acids. This CDR3 reads CASSISGLSGNQPQHF. CDR3 nucleotide sequence: TGTGCCAGTAGTATATCGGGTCTCTCTGGCAATCAGCCCCAGCATTTT.

The J gene is TRBJ2-7, the V gene TRBV4-2, with 7 bases matching TRBD1. Germline V CDR1 and CDR2: LGHNA, YNFKEQ. The ends lost 2 bases at V and 3 bases at J; junction bases unmatched: 13. The CDR3 extends over 17 amino acids. CDR3 coding DNA: TGTGCCAGCAGCCAACTCTTCATAGGGACAGCCTTCTACGAGCAGTACTTC. Residues: CASSQLFIGTAFYEQYF.

The chain combines TRBV2 with TRBJ1-2, with D perhaps TRBD1 (6 bases). The V end lost 6 bases, the J end lost 4 bases, and 9 bases lay between the germline ends. This CDR3 spans 12 amino acids. The germline CDR1 and CDR2 sequences are SNHLY and FYNNEI. CDR3 sequence (DNA): TGTGCCAGCAGAGAGGACAGCTATGGCTACACCTTC. It yields the protein CASREDSYGYTF.

The chain is built from TRBV28 and TRBJ2-7; 12 bases are a match to TRBD2. The germline V gene has CDR1 MDHEN and CDR2 SYDVKM. With 2 bases clipped from V and 6 bases from J, the junction kept 5 bases outside the gene matches. The CDR3 loop spans 15 amino acids. CDR3 nucleotide sequence: TGTGCCAGCAGTTTACGACTAGCGGGAGTGGGCGAGCAGTACTTC. Protein: CASSLRLAGVGEQYF.

The CDR3: CASSESWTGDFGSYEQYF. CDR3 coding DNA: TGTGCCAGCAGTGAATCGTGGACAGGGGATTTCGGATCCTACGAGCAGTACTTC. The chain recombines TRBV2 with TRBJ2-7, with TRBD1 matching over 9 bases. The CDR3 covers 18 residues. Germline CDR1 and CDR2: SNHLY and FYNNEI. The V segment lost 2 bases and the J segment 1 base; nucleotides outside the gene matches: 12.

The chain couples TRBV2 to TRBJ2-1, with D unclear. The CDR3 runs to 14 residues. Trimming pared 8 bases from V and 0 bases from J, leaving 11 bases between. From germline, CDR1 is SNHLY and CDR2 FYNNEI. The CDR3 loop reads CASSRLSSYNEQFF. The CDR3 DNA sequence: TGTGCCAGCTCCCGCTTGAGCTCCTACAATGAGCAGTTCTTC.

The gene calls are TRBV6-4 and TRBJ1-2; D gene uncertain. CDR3 length equals 15 residues. Germline CDR1 MRHNA, CDR2 SNTAGT. Trimming left V 0 bases short and J 4 bases short, with 12 bases between. The CDR3 spells CASSDSIADIYGYTF. The CDR3 nucleotides are TGTGCCAGCAGTGACTCGATCGCAGACATCTATGGCTACACCTTC.

The genes are TRBV2 and TRBJ2-7; TRBD1 aligns across 7 bases. V shed 6 bases and J 2 bases; nucleotides not matched to a gene: 10. Looked up from germline, CDR1 is SNHLY and CDR2 is FYNNEI. This CDR3 region has 15 residues. CDR3 amino acids: CASSRPGQSTYEQYF. The CDR3 DNA is TGTGCCAGCAGCCGCCCGGGACAGTCGACCTACGAGCAGTACTTC.

The chain joins TRBV13 to TRBJ2-7; unclear D gene. Deletions cut 0 bases from V and 3 bases from J, with 3 bases between. The CDR3 covers 12 residues. CDR1 is PRHDT and CDR2 is FYEKMQ in the germline V gene (reference sequence). CDR3 in DNA: TGTGCCAGCAGCTTAGGCCTCTACGAGCAGTACTTC. Translation: CASSLGLYEQYF.

This chain connects TRBV28 to TRBJ1-5; tentatively, D is TRBD1 (6 bases). Deletions cut 4 bases from V and 3 bases from J, with 13 bases between. Germline V CDR1 and CDR2: MDHEN, SYDVKM. CDR3 length: 15 residues. The CDR3 DNA reads TGTGCCAGCAGTTGGGGCGGACAGCACAATCAGCCCCAGCATTTT. Translating gives CASSWGGQHNQPQHF.

The chain has TRBV28 and TRBJ2-1; D is unresolved. V lost 8 bases and J lost 2, with 10 bases in between. Germline V gene sequence: CDR1 MDHEN, CDR2 SYDVKM. The CDR3 runs to 13 residues. The CDR3 is CASVSFAYNEQFF. CDR3 sequence (DNA): TGTGCCAGCGTATCTTTCGCCTACAATGAGCAGTTCTTC.

The chain couples TRBV20-1 to TRBJ2-5; D call uncertain. Trimming took off 5 bases at V and 4 bases at J, with 8 bases between the two ends. Germline CDR1 DFQATT, CDR2 SNEGSKA (reference sequence). CDR3 length: 11 amino acids. The CDR3 nucleotides are TGCAGTGCTCAGGTAACAGAGACCCAGTACTTC. Translating it yields CSAQVTETQYF.

The rearrangement links TRBV5-4 to TRBJ2-4; the match to TRBD1 covers 7 bases. Germline V gene sequence: CDR1 SGHNT, CDR2 YYREEE (reference sequence). The CDR3 extends over 15 amino acids. After removal of 0 bases from V and 4 bases from J, the junction contained 4 bases not matched to a gene. The CDR3 DNA sequence: TGTGCCAGCAGCTTGGATCAGGGGGAGAAAAACATTCAGTACTTC. Encoded protein: CASSLDQGEKNIQYF.

Written as DNA, the CDR3 is TGTGCCAGCAATATGGAGCGGGAGGGCCTTACGGATGAGCAGTTCTTC. Protein: CASNMEREGLTDEQFF. The chain uses TRBV28 and TRBJ2-1; TRBD2 aligns across 10 bases. The CDR3 has 16 residues. J lost 8 bases, V lost 7 bases, and 14 bases had no gene match. In germline, CDR1 is MDHEN, CDR2 SYDVKM.

DNA of the CDR3: TGTGCCAGTAGACTCCAGGGCGTTGGGTTAAACACTGAAGCTTTCTTT. This encodes CASRLQGVGLNTEAFF. The chain is built from TRBV19 and TRBJ1-1; weak D call: TRBD1 (5 bases). The germline V gene has CDR1 LNHDA and CDR2 SQIVND (reference sequence). Between the trimmed V and J ends, which lost 6 bases and 2 bases, there was a span of 19 bases. This CDR3 comprises 16 residues.